This TCR beta chain was retrieved from a study of vaccination effects on CD4 cells after COVID-19. Findings and limits, study-wide: Limitations: small convalescent group and missing early post-infection timepoints.

For this clone: Its specificity is not known.

Generated by immunoSEQ multiplex PCR, the TCRdb table keeps only in-frame clones and is missing some. In the table there are approximately 68,000 clones, around 79% of which are singletons. With 7 bases clipped from V and 4 bases from J, the junction kept 7 bases outside the gene matches. The CDR3 totals 14 residues. From germline, CDR1 is LNHDA and CDR2 SQIVND (reference sequence). Antigen-specific CD4+ T cells expanded by the ViraFEST assay with viral peptide pools were then sequenced. Subsequent to roughly 10 days of culture, CD4+ T cells were isolated. Recipients of the vaccine had no prior SARS-CoV-2 infection and negative nucleocapsid antibodies.

This specimen consisted of CD4+ T cells from PBMCs cultured with SARS-CoV-2 spike peptides, obtained before COVID-19 vaccination. This TCR came from a human donor who received a COVID-19 vaccine. This chain links TRBV19 with TRBJ1-2, with 9 bases fitting TRBD1. As DNA, the CDR3 is TGTGCCAGTACCTCGGACAGGGGCAGCTATGGCTACACCTTC. Translation gives CASTSDRGSYGYTF.